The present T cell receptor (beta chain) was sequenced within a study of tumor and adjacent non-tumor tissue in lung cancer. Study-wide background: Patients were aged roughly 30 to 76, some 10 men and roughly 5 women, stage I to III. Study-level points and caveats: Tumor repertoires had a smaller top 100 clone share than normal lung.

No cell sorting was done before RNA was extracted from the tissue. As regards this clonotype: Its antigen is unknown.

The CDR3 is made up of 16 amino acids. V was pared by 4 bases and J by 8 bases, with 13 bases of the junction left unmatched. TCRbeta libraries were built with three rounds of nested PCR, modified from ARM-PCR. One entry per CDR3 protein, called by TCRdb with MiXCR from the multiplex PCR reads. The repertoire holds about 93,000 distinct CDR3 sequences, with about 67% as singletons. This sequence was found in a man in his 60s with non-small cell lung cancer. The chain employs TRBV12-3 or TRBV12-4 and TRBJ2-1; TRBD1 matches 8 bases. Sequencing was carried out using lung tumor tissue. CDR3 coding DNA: TGTGCCAGCAGTTATACTCCACAGGGGGTTAGCGATGAGCAGTTCTTC. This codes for CASSYTPQGVSDEQFF.